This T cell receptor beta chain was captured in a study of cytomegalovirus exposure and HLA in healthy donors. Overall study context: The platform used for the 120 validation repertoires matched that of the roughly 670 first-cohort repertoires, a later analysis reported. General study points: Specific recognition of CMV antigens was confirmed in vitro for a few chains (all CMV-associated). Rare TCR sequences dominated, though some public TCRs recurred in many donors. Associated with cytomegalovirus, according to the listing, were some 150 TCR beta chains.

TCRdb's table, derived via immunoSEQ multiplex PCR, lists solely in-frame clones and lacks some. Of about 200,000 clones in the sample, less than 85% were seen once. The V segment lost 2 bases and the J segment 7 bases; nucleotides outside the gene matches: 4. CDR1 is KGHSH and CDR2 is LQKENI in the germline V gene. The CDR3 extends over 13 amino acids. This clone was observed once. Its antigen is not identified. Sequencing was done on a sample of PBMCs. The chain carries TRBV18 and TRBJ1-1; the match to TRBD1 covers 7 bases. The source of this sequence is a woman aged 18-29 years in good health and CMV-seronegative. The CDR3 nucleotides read TGTGCCAGCTCACCAAATAGACAGGGTGAAGCTTTCTTT. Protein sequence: CASSPNRQGEAFF. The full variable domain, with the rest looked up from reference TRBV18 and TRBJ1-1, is NAGVMQNPRHLVRRRGQEARLRCSPMKGHSHVYWYRQLPEEGLKFMVYLQKENIIDESGMPKERFSAEFPKEGPSILRIQQVVRGDSAAYFCASSPNRQGEAFFGQGTRLTVV.